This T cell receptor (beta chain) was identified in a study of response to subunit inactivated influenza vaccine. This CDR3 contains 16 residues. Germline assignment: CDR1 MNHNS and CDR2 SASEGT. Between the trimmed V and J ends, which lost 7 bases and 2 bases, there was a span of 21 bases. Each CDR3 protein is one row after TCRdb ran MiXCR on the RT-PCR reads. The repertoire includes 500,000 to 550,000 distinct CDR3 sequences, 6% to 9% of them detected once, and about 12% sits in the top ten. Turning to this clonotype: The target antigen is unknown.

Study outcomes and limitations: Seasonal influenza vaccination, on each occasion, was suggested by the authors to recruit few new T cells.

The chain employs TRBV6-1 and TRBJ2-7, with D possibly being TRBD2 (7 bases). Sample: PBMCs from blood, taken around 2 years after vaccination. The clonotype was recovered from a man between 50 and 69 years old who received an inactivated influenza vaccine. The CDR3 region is CASILQMAGATYEQYF. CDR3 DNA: TGTGCCAGCATTCTACAGATGGCGGGGGCTACCTACGAGCAGTACTTC.